These T cell receptor beta chains were read from a single sample in a study of blood T cell repertoires in COVID-19. Profiling relied on immunoSEQ multiplex PCR, and the TCRdb table lists in-frame clones only, not all of them. This sample has 200,000 to 300,000 clones, with about 88% found just once. Sequencing was carried out using peripheral blood. Receptors originate from a man aged 55 to 70 who had recovered from COVID-19. CDR3s include the opening cysteine and the closing phenylalanine or tryptophan. D genes are given only for firm matches. For some rows the clone size is stated as once, few or many, or as a class when expanded; others skip it.

DNA	CDR3	size	D	J	V
TGTGCCAGCAGGGGAGTACAGGGGCTCGAGCAGTACTTC	CASRGVQGLEQYF	NA	TRBD1	TRBJ2-7	TRBV2
TGTGCCAGCAGCCAAGATCTTGACAGAGCGACCTACGAGCAGTACTTC	CASSQDLDRATYEQYF	NA	NA	TRBJ2-7	TRBV3-1/TRBV3-2
TGTGCCAGCAGCCCCCAGGACAGAGAATTCTATGGCTACACCTTC	CASSPQDREFYGYTF	NA	NA	TRBJ1-2	TRBV4-2
TGTGCCAGCAGCTCACGACTAGGGGGGGACAATGAGCAGTTCTTC	CASSSRLGGDNEQFF	once	NA	TRBJ2-1	TRBV11-2
TGTGCCAGCAGCTGGGGACAGGGCTTTGAAAAACTGTTTTTT	CASSWGQGFEKLFF	NA	TRBD1	TRBJ1-4	TRBV5-4
TGTGCCAGCAGCGTGGGGCAGGGCTTTGGCTACACCTTC	CASSVGQGFGYTF	NA	NA	TRBJ1-2	TRBV9
TGCGCCAGCAGATTCACAGGGGGCTTCACTGAAGCTTTCTTT	CASRFTGGFTEAFF	NA	TRBD1	TRBJ1-1	TRBV5-1
TGCGCCAGCAGCCCAGGCTACTCAGTCCAAGAGACCCAGTACTTC	CASSPGYSVQETQYF	NA	NA	TRBJ2-5	TRBV5-1
TGCGCCAGCAGTGAGACAGGTGCGGATACGCAGTATTTT	CASSETGADTQYF	NA	NA	TRBJ2-3	TRBV10-2
TGTGCCAGCAGCTTAATCGGACAGGGGAACTATGGCTACACCTTC	CASSLIGQGNYGYTF	few	TRBD1	TRBJ1-2	TRBV7-3
TGTGCCAGCAGTTTACCAAACACCGGGGAGCTGTTTTTT	CASSLPNTGELFF	NA	NA	TRBJ2-2	TRBV27
TGTGCCAGCAGCTTAGGCCTAGAAAACAATGAGCAGTTCTTC	CASSLGLENNEQFF	NA	NA	TRBJ2-1	TRBV11-3
TGTGCTAGTGGTTTGGTACAAGGATCTTGGGAGACCTACGAGCAGTACTTC	CASGLVQGSWETYEQYF	NA	NA	TRBJ2-7	TRBV12-5
TGTGCCAGCTCGTCTCAGTCGCAAACGCAGTATTTT	CASSSQSQTQYF	NA	NA	TRBJ2-3	TRBV18
TGTGCCAGTAGTATACAGGGGGACGCCAAAAACATTCAGTACTTC	CASSIQGDAKNIQYF	NA	TRBD1	TRBJ2-4	TRBV19
TGTGCCACCAGGGAGCGGGGCGGGACTGAAGCTTTCTTT	CATRERGGTEAFF	few	NA	TRBJ1-1	TRBV24-1